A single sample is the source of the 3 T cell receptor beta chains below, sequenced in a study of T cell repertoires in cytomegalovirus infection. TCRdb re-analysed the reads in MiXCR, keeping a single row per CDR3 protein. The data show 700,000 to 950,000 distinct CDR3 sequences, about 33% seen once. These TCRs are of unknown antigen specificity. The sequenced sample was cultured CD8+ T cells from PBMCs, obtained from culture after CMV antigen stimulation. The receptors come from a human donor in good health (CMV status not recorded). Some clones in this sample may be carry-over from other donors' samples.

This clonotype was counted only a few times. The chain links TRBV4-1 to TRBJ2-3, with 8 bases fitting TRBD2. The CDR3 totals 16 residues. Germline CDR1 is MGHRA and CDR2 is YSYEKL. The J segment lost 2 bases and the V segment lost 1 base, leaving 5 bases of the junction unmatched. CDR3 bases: TGCGCCAGCAGCCAAGGTGGCGGGGGGTACACAGATACGCAGTATTTT. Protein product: CASSQGGGGYTDTQYF.

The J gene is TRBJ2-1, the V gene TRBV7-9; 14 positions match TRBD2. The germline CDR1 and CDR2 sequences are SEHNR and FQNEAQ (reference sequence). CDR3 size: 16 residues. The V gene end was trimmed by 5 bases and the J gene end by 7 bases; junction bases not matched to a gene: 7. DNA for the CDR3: TGTGCCAGCAGCCCCGCAGGGACTAGCGGGGGTAATGAGCAGTTCTTC. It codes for CASSPAGTSGGNEQFF.

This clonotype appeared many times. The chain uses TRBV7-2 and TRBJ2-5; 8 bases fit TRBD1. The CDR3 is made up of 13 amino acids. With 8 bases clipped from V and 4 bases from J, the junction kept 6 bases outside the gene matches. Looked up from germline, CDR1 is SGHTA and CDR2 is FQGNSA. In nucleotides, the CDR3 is TGTGCCAGCTCGGACAGGGACGGAGAGACCCAGTACTTC. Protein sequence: CASSDRDGETQYF.